Shown below are 29 T cell receptor beta chains from a single sample sequenced in a study of shared clonotypes between healthy human individuals. Data came from immunoSEQ multiplex PCR; TCRdb stores just in-frame clones and leaves some out. The table includes 700,000 to 950,000 clones, just over 95% detected once. Terminally differentiated effector memory CD45RA+ cells were excluded from the naive CD8 cells, which were CD45RO-negative and positively selected for CCR7. Sequencing was carried out using naive CD8+ T cells sorted from blood. These receptor sequences come from a man younger than 45 in good health.

V is TRBV6-1 and J is TRBJ1-2; TRBD1 agrees at 7 bases. The CDR3 loop spans 15 amino acids. CDR1 is MNHNS and CDR2 is SASEGT in the germline V gene. Unmatched junction bases numbered 10, after V lost 4 bases and J lost 5 bases. The CDR3 sequence: CASSGLTGREYGYTF. The CDR3 region has the DNA TGTGCCAGCAGTGGTTTGACAGGGAGGGAGTATGGCTACACCTTC.

The chain carries TRBV28 and TRBJ2-3, with 7 bases that match TRBD2. The V gene end was trimmed by 0 bases and the J gene end by 0 bases; junction bases not matched to a gene: 12. The CDR3 runs to 19 residues. Per germline, CDR1 MDHEN and CDR2 SYDVKM. CDR3 amino acids: CASSLWSAGKRDSTDTQYF. Written as DNA, the CDR3 is TGTGCCAGCAGTTTATGGTCCGCGGGGAAGCGGGATAGCACAGATACGCAGTATTTT. Full variable domain (remainder filled in from reference TRBV28 and TRBJ2-3): DVKVTQSSRYLVKRTGEKVFLECVQDMDHENMFWYRQDPGLGLRLIYFSYDVKMKEKGDIPEGYSVSREKKERFSLILESASTNQTSMYLCASSLWSAGKRDSTDTQYFGPGTRLTVL.

V is TRBV5-1 and J is TRBJ2-7, with 11 bases aligning to TRBD2. Germline assignment: CDR1 SGHRS and CDR2 YFSETQ. J was trimmed by 4 bases and V by 3 bases; bases with no gene match: 6. The CDR3 has 15 residues. The chain's CDR3 is CASSSVAGGLYEQYF. CDR3 coding DNA: TGCGCCAGCAGCTCGGTAGCGGGAGGGCTGTACGAGCAGTACTTC. Looking up the rest from reference TRBV5-1 and TRBJ2-7 gives the full variable domain: KAGVTQTPRYLIKTRGQQVTLSCSPISGHRSVSWYQQTPGQGLQFLFEYFSETQRNKGNFPGRFSGRQFSNSRSEMNVSTLELGDSALYLCASSSVAGGLYEQYFGPGTRLTVT.

The table lists this clone with a few counts. This sequence joins TRBV29-1 and TRBJ1-1; D ambiguous. With 4 bases removed from V and 0 bases from J, the gap between germline ends came to 18 bases. Germline values: CDR1 SQVTM, CDR2 ANQGSEA. The CDR3 has 16 amino acids. The CDR3 reads CSVVGGKALMNTEAFF. CDR3 nucleotide sequence: TGCAGCGTTGTAGGTGGGAAAGCCCTCATGAACACTGAAGCTTTCTTT.

This chain joins TRBV6-5 and TRBJ2-1; the D gene is possibly TRBD2 (6 bases). The germline V and J ends were trimmed by 6 bases and 2 bases, with 14 bases remaining between them. Germline values: CDR1 MNHEY, CDR2 SVGAGI. The CDR3 extends over 15 amino acids. The CDR3 region has the DNA TGTGCCAGCAGGATTAGCGGTCCTACCTACAATGAGCAGTTCTTC. Protein: CASRISGPTYNEQFF.

The chain couples TRBV9 to TRBJ1-1; 7 bases line up with TRBD1. CDR1 is SGDLS, CDR2 YYNGEE, per germline. With V trimmed by 0 bases and J by 5 bases, 10 bases remained unmatched. The CDR3 totals 16 residues. Here the CDR3 DNA reads TGTGCCAGCAGCGTAGAGGCCCAGGGGGGGCGGACTGAAGCTTTCTTT. Translated: CASSVEAQGGRTEAFF.

The chain couples TRBV7-8 to TRBJ2-7, with D perhaps TRBD2 (5 bases). This CDR3 is 14 amino acids long. In germline, CDR1 is SGHVS, CDR2 FQNEAQ. Trimming shortened V by 8 bases and J by 5 bases, and 19 bases separated the two germline ends. The chain's CDR3 is CASRLGSPRDEQYF. The CDR3, as DNA: TGTGCCAGCCGACTTGGGAGCCCTCGGGACGAGCAGTACTTC.

This chain uses TRBV10-2 with TRBJ2-1; TRBD2 matches 15 bases. The CDR3 contains 15 residues. With 6 bases clipped from V and 6 bases from J, the junction kept 3 bases outside the gene matches. Per the germline V gene, CDR1 is WSHSY and CDR2 is SAAADI. The DNA of the CDR3 is TGCGCCAGCAGGGCGGGACTAGCGGGAGGCAATGAGCAGTTCTTC. As protein: CASRAGLAGGNEQFF.

Concerning this clone: Other DNA sequences in the sample encode the same CDR3. The chain joins TRBV9 to TRBJ2-7, with 8 positions matching TRBD1. The CDR3 runs 14 residues. The trim removed 3 bases at V and 4 bases at J, leaving 6 bases unmatched. CDR1 is SGDLS, CDR2 YYNGEE, per germline. CDR3 in DNA: TGTGCCAGCAGCGCAGGGACAGGAGGATACGAGCAGTACTTC. Amino acid sequence: CASSAGTGGYEQYF.

The CDR3 spells CASRLAGAVDTQYF. The DNA of the CDR3 is TGTGCCAGTAGACTAGCGGGAGCGGTAGATACGCAGTATTTT. V usage is TRBV27 and J usage is TRBJ2-3; 12 nucleotides align to TRBD2. V was clipped by 9 bases and J by 5 bases; unmatched bases: 6. CDR3 length equals 14 residues. Looked up from germline, CDR1 is MNHEY and CDR2 is SMNVEV (reference sequence).

This chain uses TRBV5-1 with TRBJ1-1; weak D call: TRBD1 (6 bases). Germline CDR1 is SGHRS and CDR2 is YFSETQ. This CDR3 is 15 amino acids long. Trimming took off 1 base at V and 3 bases at J, with 13 bases between the two ends. CDR3 coding DNA: TGCGCCAGCAGCTTGACAGGGTTAAGGGACACTGAAGCTTTCTTT. Encoded protein: CASSLTGLRDTEAFF. The whole variable domain, remainder taken from reference TRBV5-1 and TRBJ1-1, is KAGVTQTPRYLIKTRGQQVTLSCSPISGHRSVSWYQQTPGQGLQFLFEYFSETQRNKGNFPGRFSGRQFSNSRSEMNVSTLELGDSALYLCASSLTGLRDTEAFFGQGTRLTVV.

The chain has TRBV9 and TRBJ2-1; D tentatively fits TRBD1 or TRBD2 (6 bases each). Trimming removed 0 bases at V and 7 bases at J, with 11 bases between. The CDR3 loop spans 14 amino acids. The germline gives CDR1 SGDLS, CDR2 YYNGEE. The CDR3 is CASSVGRGGNEQFF. CDR3 DNA sequence: TGTGCCAGCAGCGTAGGCAGGGGAGGTAATGAGCAGTTCTTC.

This clone has more than one count but fewer than ten. The CDR3 region is CASNSVGTGFYNEQFF. In DNA form, the CDR3 reads TGTGCCAGCAACTCCGTAGGGACAGGGTTCTACAATGAGCAGTTCTTC. This sequence joins TRBV7-9 and TRBJ2-1; 9 bases match TRBD1. V lost 7 bases and J lost 3; bases outside the gene matches: 10. The CDR3 has 16 amino acids. In germline, CDR1 is SEHNR, CDR2 FQNEAQ (reference sequence).

The J gene is TRBJ1-2, the V gene TRBV28, with TRBD1 matching over 7 bases. V lost 4 bases, J lost 7 bases, and 9 bases stayed unmatched. The germline gives CDR1 MDHEN, CDR2 SYDVKM. The CDR3 runs 14 residues. CDR3 sequence (DNA): TGTGCCAGCAGTTCGAACAGGGGCCTGGTTGGCTACACCTTC. It specifies CASSSNRGLVGYTF.

The chain uses TRBV7-9 and TRBJ2-4; the D is unclear. Germline CDR1 is SEHNR and CDR2 is FQNEAQ (reference sequence). The CDR3 consists of 13 residues. Trimming removed 6 bases from V and 3 bases from J, with 9 bases in between. Here the CDR3 DNA reads TGTGCCAGCAGAGGAATTGGCAAAAACATTCAGTACTTC. Translation gives CASRGIGKNIQYF. The variable domain in full, with the rest retrieved from reference TRBV7-9 and TRBJ2-4, is DTGVSQNPRHKITKRGQNVTFRCDPISEHNRLYWYRQTLGQGPEFLTYFQNEAQLEKSRLLSDRFSAERPKGSFSTLEIQRTEQGDSAMYLCASRGIGKNIQYFGAGTRLSVL.

The CDR3 bases are TGTGCCAGCAGCGTAGAGGTCAACAGGGGGCTGGATGAGCAGTTCTTC. It specifies CASSVEVNRGLDEQFF. The gene calls are TRBV9 and TRBJ2-1; 9 positions agree with TRBD1. Germline V gives CDR1 SGDLS, CDR2 YYNGEE. The CDR3 length is 16 residues. Trimming removed 0 bases from V and 8 bases from J; junction bases left unmatched: 9. Using reference TRBV9 and TRBJ2-1 for the parts outside the CDR3, the full variable domain is DSGVTQTPKHLITATGQRVTLRCSPRSGDLSVYWYQQSLDQGLQFLIQYYNGEERAKGNILERFSAQQFPDLHSELNLSSLELGDSALYFCASSVEVNRGLDEQFFGPGTRLTVL.

The CDR3: CAIRDRGRRTDTQYF. DNA of the CDR3: TGTGCCATTAGAGACAGGGGGCGAAGGACAGATACGCAGTATTTT. The rearrangement uses TRBV28 and TRBJ2-3; 10 nucleotides line up with TRBD1. J gave up 3 bases and V 10 bases, and 10 bases lay outside the gene matches. This CDR3 region has 15 residues. Germline V gene data show CDR1 as MDHEN and CDR2 as SYDVKM.

This clone was picked up a small number of times. The V gene is TRBV29-1, the J gene TRBJ2-7; no firm D call. Trimming removed 3 bases from V and 4 bases from J, with 10 bases in between. The CDR3 has 12 amino acids. The V gene's germline CDR1 is SQVTM and CDR2 ANQGSEA. CDR3: CSVELSAYEQYF. For the CDR3, the DNA is TGCAGCGTTGAGTTGTCAGCTTACGAGCAGTACTTC.

The gene calls are TRBV5-4 and TRBJ2-7, with 14 bases identical to TRBD2. Germline V lookup: CDR1 SGHNT, CDR2 YYREEE (reference sequence). The CDR3 totals 17 residues. The ends lost 2 bases at V and 3 bases at J; junction bases unmatched: 7. Here the CDR3 reads CASSFSTGTSGSYEQYF. In nucleotides, the CDR3 is TGTGCCAGCAGCTTTTCAACCGGGACTAGCGGGAGCTACGAGCAGTACTTC.

V gene TRBV7-9 combines with J gene TRBJ2-7, with 10 bases matching TRBD2. J lost 5 bases, V lost 5 bases, and 12 bases had no gene match. CDR3 length equals 16 residues. Germline CDR1 reads SEHNR; CDR2 reads FQNEAQ (reference sequence). The CDR3 here is CASSPPLAGVRDEQYF. As DNA, the CDR3 is TGTGCCAGCAGCCCCCCCCTAGCGGGAGTCCGGGACGAGCAGTACTTC.

The chain employs TRBV28 and TRBJ1-2; 7 positions match TRBD1. The junction had 9 bases not matched to a gene; V was cut back by 4 bases and J by 1 base. The CDR3 loop spans 16 amino acids. Germline-derived CDR1 and CDR2 are MDHEN and SYDVKM. Here the CDR3 reads CASSSFRDSFNYGYTF. The DNA of the CDR3 is TGTGCCAGCAGTTCATTCCGGGACAGTTTTAACTATGGCTACACCTTC.

The V call is TRBV7-6, the J call TRBJ2-2; a possible D gene is TRBD1 (6 bases). V was shortened by 1 base and J by 2 bases, with 11 bases between the two germline ends. CDR3 length equals 16 residues. CDR1 and CDR2 (germline): SGHVS, FNYEAQ. CDR3 residues: CASSLVRTENTGELFF. CDR3 DNA sequence: TGTGCCAGCAGCTTAGTGAGGACAGAAAACACCGGGGAGCTGTTTTTT.

This chain uses TRBV15 with TRBJ1-2, with D maybe TRBD1 (5 bases). This CDR3 has 18 residues. CDR1 is LNHNV and CDR2 is YYDKDF in the germline V gene (reference sequence). V was cut by 1 base and J by 0 bases, with 18 bases left in between. CDR3 protein: CATSRGVGLSLANYGYTF. For the CDR3, the DNA is TGTGCCACCAGCAGAGGGGTGGGACTCTCGTTAGCTAACTATGGCTACACCTTC.

V usage is TRBV6-5 and J usage is TRBJ2-5; TRBD1 might be the D (5 bases). Trimming stripped 5 bases from V and 0 bases from J, with 10 bases between. The CDR3 totals 14 residues. Germline V CDR1 and CDR2: MNHEY, SVGAGI. DNA for the CDR3: TGTGCCAGCAGTCCGTTGACAGACCAAGAGACCCAGTACTTC. This encodes CASSPLTDQETQYF.

The chain combines TRBV6-1 with TRBJ2-7, with 13 bases that match TRBD2. Germline V gene lookup returns CDR1 MNHNS and CDR2 SASEGT. J was trimmed by 3 bases and V by 4 bases; bases with no gene match: 12. This CDR3 region has 18 residues. The DNA for the CDR3 is TGTGCCAGCAGTGGGGTGTCACCTAGACTAGCGGGGGGCTACGAGCAGTACTTC. As protein: CASSGVSPRLAGGYEQYF.

This clone appeared a single time. CDR3 loop: CASRDTGTGINEQYF. The CDR3 region has the DNA TGTGCCAGCAGAGACACCGGGACAGGGATCAACGAGCAGTACTTC. V and J are TRBV27 and TRBJ2-7; the match to TRBD1 covers 9 bases. Germline loops: CDR1 MNHEY, CDR2 SMNVEV (reference sequence). The CDR3 consists of 15 residues. V was clipped by 6 bases and J by 5 bases; unmatched bases: 11.

Remarks on this clone: The identical CDR3 is also encoded by other nucleotide sequences in the sample. This chain uses TRBV18 with TRBJ1-2, with a possible D match to TRBD1 (6 bases). V lost 6 bases to trimming and J lost 4 bases, with 9 bases between them. CDR3 length: 12 residues. Germline CDR1 KGHSH, CDR2 LQKENI. CDR3 nucleotide sequence: TGTGCCAGCTCGGAGGACAGCTATGGCTACACCTTC. Translating it yields CASSEDSYGYTF.

V is TRBV11-2 and J is TRBJ2-5, with D unresolved. V shed 0 bases and J shed 0 bases, with 17 bases lying between them. This CDR3 has 18 amino acids. Germline V CDR1 and CDR2: SGHAT, FQNNGV. Written as DNA, the CDR3 is TGTGCCAGCAGCTTAGATCCGACTTCTCTCGGACACCAAGAGACCCAGTACTTC. Amino acid sequence: CASSLDPTSLGHQETQYF. The full variable domain, rest sourced from reference TRBV11-2 and TRBJ2-5, is EAGVAQSPRYKIIEKRQSVAFWCNPISGHATLYWYQQILGQGPKLLIQFQNNGVVDDSQLPKDRFSAERLKGVDSTLKIQPAKLEDSAVYLCASSLDPTSLGHQETQYFGPGTRLLVL.

V is TRBV14 and J is TRBJ2-3, with 13 positions matching TRBD2. The CDR3 length is 16 residues. After removal of 3 bases from V and 3 bases from J, the junction contained 3 bases not matched to a gene. CDR1 and CDR2 from the germline V gene are SGHDN and FVKESK. CDR3 sequence (DNA): TGTGCCAGCAGCCACTTGGGACTAGCGGGAACAGATACGCAGTATTTT. This sequence encodes CASSHLGLAGTDTQYF.